This T cell receptor beta chain is from a study of cytomegalovirus exposure and HLA in healthy donors (dated 2017 in TCRdb). Turning to the overall study: In an earlier analysis of 550 to 750 of the donors, under 300 Gb of sequence data and 100 million or so unique TCR beta sequences from approximately 180 million T cells were reported. About 280 gigabases of sequencing data and around 85 million unique TCR sequences made up an early release that covered under 750 HLA-typed donors. The genetic ancestry cluster associated with self-reported Caucasian donors included over 65% of the 300 to 450 genotyped donors. The aim of the study was to test whether cataloging public T cell receptors could identify signatures of past pathogen exposure. The study used immunosequencing to profile the T cell repertoires of about 670 subjects and linked those repertoires to cytomegalovirus serostatus. Besides the first cohort of roughly 640 subjects, a separate validation cohort made up of 120 different subjects was used. To predict cytomegalovirus infection status, the study brought together high-throughput TCR immunosequencing, statistical association of individual TCRs with disease status, and machine learning. A later analysis re-analyzed previously published TCR beta repertoires from 550 to 700 donors and added high-resolution HLA genotyping to study TCR occurrence patterns. In the later analysis, no new phenotypic data were used to find candidate immune exposures; instead, reliance was placed on TCR beta sequences and their occurrence across donors. To decide whether each TCR beta V gene segment behaved as functional or pseudogenic, an earlier analysis of some 580 of the donors relied on high-throughput TCR beta sequencing. Donor age, sex, ethnicity and CMV serostatus were compiled together with the repertoire data. A later genetic analysis used genome-wide SNP genotypes for about 60% of the roughly 700 donors, treating that subset as a discovery cohort. Every discovery cohort repertoire had been produced on one sequencing platform. HLA typing covered class I and class II loci at four-digit resolution. The number of typed donors differed by locus: about 629-630 for A, B, C, DRB1 and DQB1; approximately 530 for DQA1; 606 for DPA1; and 400 to 480 for DPB1. A handful of DR-DQ haplotypes were handled as single units for association and clustering because linkage in the cohort was strong. On average, about 200,000 unique TCR beta nucleotide sequences were sequenced per donor among 398 genotyped donors of the cohort, with roughly 18% of those sequences being non-productive. Study-level results and caveats: V-gene and J-gene trimming of TCR beta chains was associated with a missense DCLRE1C variant in a later genetic analysis, and the association was replicated in an independent cohort. It was suggested by the authors that the approach could potentially be generalized to other disease states and immunological phenotypes. The study listed 150 to 200 TCR beta chains as associated with cytomegalovirus. According to a later genetic analysis, donors in an Asian-associated ancestry cluster had fewer N-insertions in productive TCRs than the approximately 670-donor mean. Fewer than 20 rarely observed V segments, including chromosome 9 orphons, were excluded from the earlier analysis of about 600 of the donors because counts were too low. A further reported finding was that TCR beta sequences accurately predicted the HLA-A and HLA-B alleles for most subjects in the first cohort. In an earlier analysis of approximately 590 of the donors, most TCR beta V segments appeared in productive rearrangements about 90% or about 30% of the time, broadly matching IMGT annotations. Sequencing depth was assumed to be roughly uniform across donors in the presence/absence analyses, though that assumption may not hold. Correlated functional status among segregating V segments might be attributable to linkage disequilibrium, but an unknown experimental factor could not be ruled out. Because some donors lacked HLA typing at each locus, the association tests relied only on the typed subset. In vitro tests confirmed that a few of the cytomegalovirus-associated TCR beta chains recognize cytomegalovirus antigens. Because the 87-base-pair reads could not distinguish some IMGT-functional V segments, including TRBV6-2 and TRBV6-3, those segments were excluded. The only immune exposure information available for the cohort was CMV serostatus. In both the original and validation cohorts, the classifier was reported to diagnose cytomegalovirus status with high specificity and sensitivity. Compared with equally common non-associated chains, HLA-associated TCR beta chains in a later analysis were more clonally expanded and had lower generation probabilities. In a later analysis, over 15,000 TCR beta sequences were associated with specific HLA alleles at a false discovery rate of 0.05. Only TCR beta chains were sequenced in this cohort, and the absence of alpha or paired-chain data limited detectable features. Several of the top co-occurrence clusters appeared to be linked to parvovirus B19, influenza, CMV and Epstein-Barr virus, according to a later analysis. A cluster of highly shared sequence variants was judged likely to represent a technical artifact of the sequencing pipeline. In a later analysis, most CMV-associated TCR beta chains were found to appear HLA-restricted, with HLA associations seemingly driven largely by CMV exposure. Strong co-occurrence of HLA alleles, especially DR and DQ, made assigning TCR associations to individual alleles difficult. Across donors, most TCR sequences were observed very rarely, whereas some public TCRs were present in many individuals. According to a later analysis, TCR association rates differed among HLA loci, with DRB1 alleles showing the most associated TCRs and HLA-C alleles showing the fewest.

The cohort consisted of 666 healthy bone marrow donors. All cohort members were sampled while nominally healthy, although unrecorded immune exposures were likely present. The donor was CMV seronegative and was included in the group of several hundred seronegative cohort members. Each donor provided a peripheral blood sample, and peripheral blood mononuclear cells were used for TCR beta sequencing. Genomic DNA was extracted from the blood cell samples with the Qiagen DNeasy Blood Extraction Kit. Library creation used the immunoSEQ multiplex PCR assay. The multiplex PCR relied on a mix of 60 forward primers for TCR Vbeta segments and 13 reverse primers for TCR Jbeta segments. The CDR3 region of rearranged TCR beta genes was amplified from genomic DNA with a multiplex PCR assay. On the Illumina HiSeq System, the amplified TCR beta libraries were sequenced as 87-base-pair reads. Turning to the authors' computational methods: In a later analysis, around 80 million unique TCR beta chains were counted across the roughly 610 repertoires, and roughly 11 million of these chains were shared by at least two donors. Raw reads were error-corrected and collapsed into unique sequences with a nearest-neighbor algorithm that merged closely related sequences to remove PCR and sequencing errors. Alignment of CDR3 sequences to IMGT reference sequences was used to assign V, D and J gene segments. For a sequence to be retained, at least a six-nucleotide match to both a V gene segment and a J gene segment was required. Rearrangements were classified as productive when the CDR3 lacked stop codons and remained in frame with V and J, and all other rearrangements were classified as non-productive. Following IMGT convention, CDR3 was defined as the stretch from the second conserved V-encoded cysteine up to the conserved J-encoded phenylalanine. The earlier analysis of roughly 590 of the donors excluded any sequence lacking an unambiguous match to a single V gene segment. In an earlier analysis of about 590 of the donors, a V segment was called functional when productive rearrangements were above 56.7%, and segregating when the standard deviation between donors exceeded 5%. A statistical classification framework was developed to diagnose cytomegalovirus status using the catalog of TCR beta chain sequences. In a later analysis, TCR nucleotide sequences were compared against IMGT/GENE-DB human TR gene sequences so that V and J genes could be assigned. Using the TCRdist pipeline, a later analysis assigned CDR3 sequences along with most-parsimonious VDJ recombination scenarios. In a later analysis, each TCR beta chain was defined by its CDR3 amino acid sequence together with its V-gene family, and reads lacking a unique V-gene family were excluded. As a way to deal with suspected cross-contamination and a sequencing artifact, a later analysis dropped 592 nucleotide sequences that were highly shared and had low generation probability. For each public chain, a later analysis derived a clonal expansion index from normalized ranks of inferred template counts within each repertoire. In a later analysis, generation probabilities were computed using a VDJ recombination model fitted to out-of-frame rearrangements, and the results were checked against IGoR. A later analysis scored TCR-TCR, TCR-HLA and TCR-CMV co-occurrence with hypergeometric tests, applying a repertoire-size bias correction to TCR pairs. False discovery rates were estimated in a later analysis by permuting HLA or CMV assignments 20 times. In a later analysis, co-occurring TCRs were grouped using DBSCAN, and TCRdist sequence similarity was added for clustering within HLA-allele-positive subsets. Co-occurrence clustering excluded repertoires with fewer than 30,000 or more than 120,000 public chains, plus five with anomalous nucleotide sharing. TCRdb retrieved this table from immuneACCESS and kept in-frame rearrangements only. Not all clones are present; in checked studies, unresolved V genes account for under half, and no reason is known for the remainder. The DNA gave D and trimming, while V, J and clone size come from that table. This sample has about 140,000 clones in its table, and less than 85% of those were observed once. The ten largest account for over 1.5% of the sample.

As to this clone: This receptor's antigen is unknown. There are no base qualities to consult, and no much larger clone falls within one base.

Via the germline V gene, CDR1 is LGHNA and CDR2 YNFKEQ. V and J are truncated by 0 bases and 0 bases respectively, leaving an intervening sequence of 15 bases. The CDR3, cysteine through phenylalanine, is 18 amino acids long. Only the CDR3 DNA is retained, 54 bases long and in frame from the first base. Sequencing was performed on PBMCs. The TCR sequence derives from a man aged 40-55 years in good health and CMV-seronegative. The chain couples TRBV4-2 to TRBJ1-5, and TRBD1 may be the D gene, going by 6 matching bases. The CDR3 corresponds to CASSQDSGQVYSNQPQHF. The DNA sequence is as follows: TGTGCCAGCAGCCAAGATTCGGGACAAGTCTATAGCAATCAGCCCCAGCATTTT.